This T cell receptor (beta chain) was found in a study of neurological immune-mediated disorders. Study-level points and caveats: Whereas HTLV-1-associated myelopathy showed the most TCR clonal expansion, multiple sclerosis showed the least, with levels below those of healthy controls.

The J segment lost 4 bases and the V segment lost 6 bases, leaving 14 bases of the junction unmatched. Germline V gives CDR1 SNHLY, CDR2 FYNNEI. The CDR3 spans 16 residues. TCRdb called the 5' RACE reads again in MiXCR, with one record for every CDR3 protein. Here the sample spans some 76,000 distinct CDR3 sequences, roughly 3% being singletons. This clonotype has a count of ten or more. What it binds is unknown. The chain is built from TRBV2 and TRBJ2-5, with 7 nucleotides matching TRBD2. Sequences were obtained from PBMCs. The TCR originated in a woman aged 45-59 years with multiple sclerosis. CDR3 DNA: TGTGCCAGCAGGGCGGCCCGGGGGGTGGAAGGAGAGACCCAGTACTTC. It specifies CASRAARGVEGETQYF.